Presented here are 2 T cell receptor beta chains from one specimen sequenced in a study of post-analysis software for immune sequencing data. Study results and limitations: Several TRBV segments (TRBV5-6, TRBV5-1 and TRBV20-1 among them) occurred more frequently in patients than in controls.

Unique molecular identifiers featured in each of the TCR beta cDNA libraries. TCRdb re-analysed the PCR reads in MiXCR, keeping a single row per CDR3 protein. Of about 820,000 distinct CDR3 sequences listed, approximately 50% were seen once; the top ten hold approximately 4.4%. These receptors' targets are unknown. The sample consisted of blood. All receptors derive from a girl aged 10 to 17 with multiple sclerosis.

The CDR3 sequence is CASSQHLTGSYEQYF. The CDR3 DNA reads as TGTGCCAGCAGCCAACACCTGACAGGGAGCTACGAGCAGTACTTC. The V call is TRBV14, the J call TRBJ2-7, with 7 positions matching TRBD1. V was pared by 2 bases and J by 3 bases, with 7 bases of the junction left unmatched. Germline CDR1 SGHDN, CDR2 FVKESK. CDR3 length equals 15 residues.

The V call is TRBV25-1, the J call TRBJ2-4; no clear D. Matching the DNA end better, TRBJ2-7 makes the J call doubtful. CDR3 length: 11 amino acids. Germline CDR1 and CDR2: MGHDK and SYGVNS. The CDR3 nucleotides read TGTGCCAGCAGGTGGGCGCACGAGCAGTACTTC. It translates to CASRWAHEQYF.